The present entry profiles one T cell receptor (beta chain) with its context. TCRdb keeps only in-frame clones here, not all; method: immunoSEQ multiplex PCR. The sample carries roughly 140,000 clones, about nine tenths recorded once. The data belong to a study of T cell responses to AZD1222 COVID-19 vaccine. The CDR3 is 17 residues long. The junction had 16 bases not matched to a gene; V was cut back by 5 bases and J by 5 bases. Germline values: CDR1 SGHTA, CDR2 FQGNSA. Sequences were derived from peripheral blood, sampled on day 0 of MenACWY control vaccination. The receptor was derived from an adult in good health. The chain joins TRBV7-2 to TRBJ2-5, with 8 bases fitting TRBD2. Here the CDR3 reads CASSRGLAGLRVETQYF. CDR3 bases: TGTGCCAGCAGCCGCGGACTAGCAGGCCTAAGGGTGGAGACCCAGTACTTC.